The 22 T cell receptor beta chains listed next were all sequenced from one sample in a study of blood T cell repertoires in COVID-19. Measured with immunoSEQ multiplex PCR; TCRdb has only the in-frame clones, and not every one. The sample comprises 13,000 or so clones, roughly 85% of which are singletons, and more than 15% rests with the top ten. Sequenced input: peripheral blood. These receptors originate from a man aged 40-49 years with active or convalescent COVID-19.

V and J are TRBV27 and TRBJ1-1; D possibly corresponds to TRBD1 (5 bases). The CDR3 spans 14 residues. The V and J ends lost 2 bases and 3 bases respectively, with 10 bases between them. In germline, CDR1 is MNHEY, CDR2 SMNVEV (reference sequence). The CDR3 DNA reads TGTGCCAGCAGTTTAGGCAGGGCGCACACTGAAGCTTTCTTT. Its translation: CASSLGRAHTEAFF.

J is TRBJ1-1 and V is TRBV7-9; D not certain. Germline V gene lookup returns CDR1 SEHNR and CDR2 FQNEAQ (reference sequence). Trimming pared 1 base from V and 7 bases from J, leaving 7 bases between. CDR3 length equals 12 residues. CDR3 bases: TGTGCCAGCAGCTTAGGTGGAGATGAAGCTTTCTTT. Encoded protein: CASSLGGDEAFF.

The chain couples TRBV6-5 to TRBJ1-6; no firm D call. Germline CDR1 and CDR2: MNHEY and SVGAGI. The CDR3 is 15 residues long. With 1 base removed from V and 6 bases from J, the gap between germline ends came to 10 bases. The CDR3 is CASSYFLQSNSPLHF. DNA of the CDR3: TGTGCCAGCAGTTACTTCTTACAGTCTAATTCACCCCTCCACTTT.

The rearrangement links TRBV7-9 to TRBJ2-2, with 10 bases that match TRBD1. The CDR3 length is 16 residues. Per the germline V gene, CDR1 is SEHNR and CDR2 is FQNEAQ (reference sequence). The V and J ends lost 5 bases and 7 bases, in that order; junction bases with no gene match: 10. The CDR3 DNA reads TGTGCCAGCAGCCTCGCGGGACAGGGGTTGAGCGGGGAGCTGTTTTTT. It translates to CASSLAGQGLSGELFF.

The V call is TRBV4-2, the J call TRBJ2-7, with D tentatively TRBD1 (6 bases). Trimming removed 0 bases from V and 2 bases from J, with 14 bases in between. Germline values: CDR1 LGHNA, CDR2 YNFKEQ. The CDR3 contains 16 residues. CDR3 nucleotides: TGTGCCAGCAGCCAAGAGGGGGCGGCTATTCCCTACGAGCAGTACTTC. This gives the protein CASSQEGAAIPYEQYF.

The chain uses TRBV28 and TRBJ1-1; D is unclear. The germline V gene has CDR1 MDHEN and CDR2 SYDVKM. The CDR3 contains 12 residues. Trimming removed 6 bases from V and 1 base from J, with 6 bases in between. The CDR3 spells CASSRTNTEAFF. The CDR3, as DNA: TGTGCCAGCAGCAGAACGAACACTGAAGCTTTCTTT.

The gene calls are TRBV11-2 and TRBJ2-1; 10 nucleotides match TRBD2. Germline CDR1 is SGHAT and CDR2 is FQNNGV. The CDR3 consists of 17 residues. V lost 1 base to trimming and J lost 8 bases; unmatched junction nucleotides: 11. CDR3 bases: TGTGCCAGCAGCTTAGTACCACTAGCGGGGACGGAGGATGAGCAGTTCTTC. Translation gives CASSLVPLAGTEDEQFF.

V gene TRBV12-3 or TRBV12-4 combines with J gene TRBJ2-5; 8 positions match TRBD1. The CDR3 consists of 13 residues. J was trimmed by 2 bases and V by 10 bases; bases with no gene match: 6. The CDR3 DNA follows: TGTGCCACCGCCTGGGACAGGCAAGAGACCCAGTACTTC. It encodes CATAWDRQETQYF.

This sequence joins TRBV10-3 and TRBJ1-1; possibly TRBD1 for D (5 bases). The CDR3 is 14 amino acids. Germline-derived CDR1 and CDR2 are ENHRY and SYGVKD. V dropped 5 bases and J dropped 2 bases, with 12 bases sitting between them. CDR3 sequence (DNA): TGTGCCATCAGTTCGGACACCGTTAACACTGAAGCTTTCTTT. This sequence encodes CAISSDTVNTEAFF.

CDR3 sequence reads: CASGRAEEKLFF. CDR3 coding DNA: TGTGCCAGCGGCAGGGCGGAGGAAAAACTGTTTTTT. The chain has TRBV7-9 and TRBJ1-4, with a possible D match to TRBD1 (5 bases). Trimming shortened V by 8 bases and J by 8 bases, and 12 bases separated the two germline ends. The CDR3 runs 12 residues. In germline, CDR1 is SEHNR, CDR2 FQNEAQ (reference sequence).

V and J are TRBV18 and TRBJ1-2, with D possibly TRBD1 on 6 matching bases. This CDR3 spans 14 amino acids. V was trimmed by 1 base and J by 4 bases, leaving 10 bases between them. The germline CDR1 and CDR2 sequences are KGHSH and LQKENI. CDR3 sequence: CASSPRDKFYGYTF. CDR3 in DNA: TGTGCCAGCTCACCACGGGACAAGTTCTATGGCTACACCTTC.

The chain carries TRBV7-9 and TRBJ2-3, with TRBD1 matching 11 bases. This CDR3 is 13 amino acids long. Trimming cost V 7 bases and J 5 bases; bases outside gene matches: 2. Germline CDR1 SEHNR, CDR2 FQNEAQ (reference sequence). The DNA of the CDR3 is TGTGCCAGCAAAGGGACAGGGGGAGATACGCAGTATTTT. The encoded protein is CASKGTGGDTQYF.

The rearrangement joins TRBV28 to TRBJ2-7; TRBD2 is a possible D gene (5 bases). The CDR3 contains 12 residues. The germline gives CDR1 MDHEN, CDR2 SYDVKM. Trimming took off 3 bases at V and 3 bases at J, with 6 bases between the two ends. CDR3 DNA sequence: TGTGCCAGCAGTTTCGGGGACTACGAGCAGTACTTC. Translating it yields CASSFGDYEQYF.

This chain joins TRBV18 and TRBJ1-2; D possibly corresponds to TRBD1 (6 bases). Per germline, CDR1 KGHSH and CDR2 LQKENI. There are 15 residues in the CDR3. Trimming left V 6 bases short and J 4 bases short, with 18 bases between. CDR3 coding DNA: TGTGCCAGCTCCCCGGACAGCGCCATGCTCTATGGCTACACCTTC. Protein product: CASSPDSAMLYGYTF.

This chain joins TRBV5-6 and TRBJ2-1; the D gene is possibly TRBD2 (6 bases). The CDR3 contains 15 residues. V was trimmed by 4 bases and J by 0 bases, leaving 11 bases between them. The germline CDR1 and CDR2 sequences are SGHDT and YYEEEE. CDR3 protein: CASSGTGSSYNEQFF. The CDR3, as DNA: TGTGCCAGCAGCGGAACCGGGAGCTCCTACAATGAGCAGTTCTTC.

The gene calls are TRBV3-1 (or the pseudogene TRBV3-2) and TRBJ1-5; D is uncertain. The CDR3 contains 12 residues. Trimming stripped 3 bases from V and 4 bases from J, with 4 bases between. CDR1 is LGHDT, CDR2 YNNKEL, per germline (reference sequence). The CDR3 here is CASSHLNQPQHF. CDR3 DNA: TGTGCCAGCAGCCACCTTAATCAGCCCCAGCATTTT.

The V and J genes are TRBV10-1 and TRBJ1-5; a possible D gene is TRBD1 (6 bases). Germline V gene data show CDR1 as WNHNN and CDR2 as SYGVQD (reference sequence). The CDR3 spans 13 residues. V was trimmed by 7 bases and J by 8 bases, leaving 15 bases between them. Here the CDR3 reads CASNDRLGEPQHF. CDR3 DNA: TGCGCCAGCAACGACAGGTTGGGGGAGCCCCAGCATTTT.

The chain combines TRBV5-1 with TRBJ2-7; TRBD1 aligns across 9 bases. The CDR3 runs 17 residues. The germline V gene encodes CDR1 SGHRS and CDR2 YFSETQ. With 1 base clipped from V and 3 bases from J, the junction kept 11 bases outside the gene matches. CDR3 amino acids: CASSLPAGTGNIYEQYF. The CDR3 DNA follows: TGCGCCAGCAGCTTGCCTGCCGGGACAGGGAACATCTACGAGCAGTACTTC.

This clone has just one count. The chain couples TRBV15 to TRBJ1-6; 8 nucleotides align to TRBD1. Germline V CDR1 and CDR2: LNHNV, YYDKDF (reference sequence). The CDR3 contains 16 residues. V lost 0 bases and J lost 6; bases outside the gene matches: 4. CDR3 nucleotide sequence: TGTGCCACCAGCAGAGAAACAGGGGGTACTAATTCACCCCTCCACTTT. This sequence encodes CATSRETGGTNSPLHF.

V gene TRBV7-9 combines with J gene TRBJ1-2; the D gene is possibly TRBD1 (5 bases). V gave up 3 bases and J gave up 5 bases, with 7 bases separating them. The CDR3 is 12 residues long. Germline V lookup: CDR1 SEHNR, CDR2 FQNEAQ (reference sequence). The CDR3 reads CASSFSGYGYTF. The CDR3 DNA is TGTGCCAGCAGCTTTTCAGGGTATGGCTACACCTTC. Full variable domain (remainder filled in from reference TRBV7-9 and TRBJ1-2): DTGVSQNPRHKITKRGQNVTFRCDPISEHNRLYWYRQTLGQGPEFLTYFQNEAQLEKSRLLSDRFSAERPKGSFSTLEIQRTEQGDSAMYLCASSFSGYGYTFGSGTRLTVV.

The chain employs TRBV18 and TRBJ1-2, with D unclear. This CDR3 is built from 15 residues. CDR1 KGHSH and CDR2 LQKENI come from the germline V gene. V was cut by 4 bases and J by 7 bases, with 19 bases left in between. The CDR3 DNA reads TGTGCCAGCTCACTAAGCGAAAACTCGGGAACTGGCTACACCTTC. Translation gives CASSLSENSGTGYTF.

V gene TRBV28 combines with J gene TRBJ1-2, with D possibly being TRBD1 (6 bases). The CDR3 runs to 15 residues. Germline V gene sequence: CDR1 MDHEN, CDR2 SYDVKM. Trimming left V 7 bases short and J 2 bases short, with 17 bases between. Here the CDR3 DNA reads TGTGCCAGCACCTCGGGGACACCGCTCAACTATGGCTACACCTTC. This sequence encodes CASTSGTPLNYGYTF.